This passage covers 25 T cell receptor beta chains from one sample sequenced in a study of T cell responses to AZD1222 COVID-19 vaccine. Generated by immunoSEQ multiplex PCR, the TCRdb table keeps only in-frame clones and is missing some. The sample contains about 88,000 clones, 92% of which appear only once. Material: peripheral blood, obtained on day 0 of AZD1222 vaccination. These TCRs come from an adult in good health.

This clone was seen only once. The CDR3 here is CASSQSSYEQYF. The CDR3 nucleotides read TGTGCCAGCAGTCAAAGCTCCTACGAGCAGTACTTC. V gene TRBV6-6 combines with J gene TRBJ2-7; D call uncertain. V lost 5 bases and J lost 0, with 5 bases in between. CDR1 MNHNY and CDR2 SVGAGI come from the germline V gene (reference sequence). This CDR3 comprises 12 residues.

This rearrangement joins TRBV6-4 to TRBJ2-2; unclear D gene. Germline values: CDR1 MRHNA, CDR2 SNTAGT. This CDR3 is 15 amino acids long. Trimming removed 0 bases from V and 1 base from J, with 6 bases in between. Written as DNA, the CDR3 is TGTGCCAGCAGTGACTCGAATCAGAACACCGGGGAGCTGTTTTTT. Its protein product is CASSDSNQNTGELFF.

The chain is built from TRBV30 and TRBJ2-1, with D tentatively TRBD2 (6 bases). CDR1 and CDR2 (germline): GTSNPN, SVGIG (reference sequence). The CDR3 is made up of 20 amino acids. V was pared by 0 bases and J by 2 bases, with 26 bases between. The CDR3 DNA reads TGTGCCTGGAGTGTAACCCTCTTCCGGGTAGCGGTGGCCACCTACAATGAGCAGTTCTTC. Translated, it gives CAWSVTLFRVAVATYNEQFF.

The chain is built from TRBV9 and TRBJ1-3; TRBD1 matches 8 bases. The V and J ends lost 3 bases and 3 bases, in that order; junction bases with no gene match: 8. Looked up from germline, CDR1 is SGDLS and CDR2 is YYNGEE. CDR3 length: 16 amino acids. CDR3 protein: CASSALLTGGGNTIYF. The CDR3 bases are TGTGCCAGCAGCGCTCTTCTAACAGGGGGTGGAAACACCATATATTTT. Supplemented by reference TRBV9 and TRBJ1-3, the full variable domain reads DSGVTQTPKHLITATGQRVTLRCSPRSGDLSVYWYQQSLDQGLQFLIQYYNGEERAKGNILERFSAQQFPDLHSELNLSSLELGDSALYFCASSALLTGGGNTIYFGEGSWLTVV.

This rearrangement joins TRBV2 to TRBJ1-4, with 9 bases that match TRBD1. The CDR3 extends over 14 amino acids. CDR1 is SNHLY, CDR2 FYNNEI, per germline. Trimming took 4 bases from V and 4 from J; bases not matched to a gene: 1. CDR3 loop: CASSGQGGNEKLFF. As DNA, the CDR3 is TGTGCCAGCAGTGGACAGGGGGGTAATGAAAAACTGTTTTTT.

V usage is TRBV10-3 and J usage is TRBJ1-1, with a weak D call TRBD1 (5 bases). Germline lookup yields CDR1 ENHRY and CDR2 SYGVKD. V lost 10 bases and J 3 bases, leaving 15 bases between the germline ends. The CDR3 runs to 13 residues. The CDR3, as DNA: TGTGCCACCCGGGACGGGGGAGACACTGAAGCTTTCTTT. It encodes CATRDGGDTEAFF.

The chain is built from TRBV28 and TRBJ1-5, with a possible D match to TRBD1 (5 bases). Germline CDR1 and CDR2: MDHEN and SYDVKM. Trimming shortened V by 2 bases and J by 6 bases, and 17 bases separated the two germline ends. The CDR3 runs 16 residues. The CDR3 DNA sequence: TGTGCCAGCAGTTTAATGAATAAGGGGTTCGGTCAGCCCCAGCATTTT. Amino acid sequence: CASSLMNKGFGQPQHF.

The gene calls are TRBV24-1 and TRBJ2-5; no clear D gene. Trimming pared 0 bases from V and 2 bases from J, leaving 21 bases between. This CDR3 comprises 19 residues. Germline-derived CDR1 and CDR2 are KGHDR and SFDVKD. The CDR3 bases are TGTGCCACCAGTGATTTGCATCAGGACGGTACCGATAAACAAGAGACCCAGTACTTC. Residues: CATSDLHQDGTDKQETQYF.

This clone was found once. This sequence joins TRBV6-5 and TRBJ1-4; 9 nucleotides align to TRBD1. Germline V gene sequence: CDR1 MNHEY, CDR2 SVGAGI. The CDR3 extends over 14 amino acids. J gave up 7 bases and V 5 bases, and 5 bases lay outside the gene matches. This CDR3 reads CASSPGTGSEKLFF. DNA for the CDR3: TGTGCCAGCAGTCCCGGGACAGGGAGTGAAAAACTGTTTTTT.

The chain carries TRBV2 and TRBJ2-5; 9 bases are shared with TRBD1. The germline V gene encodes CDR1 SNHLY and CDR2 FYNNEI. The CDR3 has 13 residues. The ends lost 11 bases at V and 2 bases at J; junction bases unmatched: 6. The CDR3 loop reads CAGAGQGQETQYF. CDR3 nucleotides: TGTGCCGGCGCGGGACAGGGACAAGAGACCCAGTACTTC.

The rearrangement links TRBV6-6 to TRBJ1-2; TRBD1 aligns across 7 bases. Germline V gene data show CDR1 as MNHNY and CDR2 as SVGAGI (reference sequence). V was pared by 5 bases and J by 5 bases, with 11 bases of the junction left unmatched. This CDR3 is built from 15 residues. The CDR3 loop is CASSDPETGRYGYTF. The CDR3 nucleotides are TGTGCCAGCAGTGACCCGGAGACAGGGAGATATGGCTACACCTTC.

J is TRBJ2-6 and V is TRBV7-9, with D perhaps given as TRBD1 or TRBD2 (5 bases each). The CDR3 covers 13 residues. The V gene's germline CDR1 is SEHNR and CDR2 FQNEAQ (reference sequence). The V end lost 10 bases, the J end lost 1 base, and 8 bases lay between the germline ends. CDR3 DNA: TGTGCCACGAGGGGTTCTGGGGCCAACGTCCTGACTTTC. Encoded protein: CATRGSGANVLTF. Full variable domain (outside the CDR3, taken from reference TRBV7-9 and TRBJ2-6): DTGVSQNPRHKITKRGQNVTFRCDPISEHNRLYWYRQTLGQGPEFLTYFQNEAQLEKSRLLSDRFSAERPKGSFSTLEIQRTEQGDSAMYLCATRGSGANVLTFGAGSRLTVL.

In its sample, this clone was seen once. CDR3 in amino acids: CASSSDREGNTIYF. CDR3 bases: TGTGCCAGCAGTTCCGACAGGGAAGGAAACACCATATATTTT. The chain couples TRBV28 to TRBJ1-3; 7 bases line up with TRBD1. Germline-derived CDR1 and CDR2 are MDHEN and SYDVKM. V was pared by 4 bases and J by 4 bases, with 4 bases of the junction left unmatched. The CDR3 is 14 residues long. The full variable domain, with the rest looked up from reference TRBV28 and TRBJ1-3, is DVKVTQSSRYLVKRTGEKVFLECVQDMDHENMFWYRQDPGLGLRLIYFSYDVKMKEKGDIPEGYSVSREKKERFSLILESASTNQTSMYLCASSSDREGNTIYFGEGSWLTVV.

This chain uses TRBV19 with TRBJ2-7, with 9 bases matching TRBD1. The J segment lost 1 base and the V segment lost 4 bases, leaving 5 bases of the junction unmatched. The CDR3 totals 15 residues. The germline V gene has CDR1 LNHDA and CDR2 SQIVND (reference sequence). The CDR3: CASSRAGTGSYEQYF. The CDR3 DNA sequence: TGTGCCAGTAGTAGAGCCGGGACAGGGTCCTACGAGCAGTACTTC.

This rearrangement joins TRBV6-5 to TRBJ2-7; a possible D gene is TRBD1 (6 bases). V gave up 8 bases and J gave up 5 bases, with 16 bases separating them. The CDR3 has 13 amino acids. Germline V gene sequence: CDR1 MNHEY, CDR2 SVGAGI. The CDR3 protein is CASGQQGSNEQYF. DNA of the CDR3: TGTGCCAGCGGACAACAGGGTTCGAACGAGCAGTACTTC.

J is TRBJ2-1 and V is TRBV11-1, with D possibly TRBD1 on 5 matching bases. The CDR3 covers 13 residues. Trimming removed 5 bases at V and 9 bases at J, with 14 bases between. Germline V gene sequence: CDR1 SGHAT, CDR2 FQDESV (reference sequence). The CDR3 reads CASSAYRSAEQFF. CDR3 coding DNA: TGTGCCAGCAGCGCCTACAGGTCGGCTGAGCAGTTCTTC.

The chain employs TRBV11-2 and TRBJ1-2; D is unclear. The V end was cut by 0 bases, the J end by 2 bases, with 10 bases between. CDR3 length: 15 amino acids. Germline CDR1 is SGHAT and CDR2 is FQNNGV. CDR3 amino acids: CASSLEAGSNYGYTF. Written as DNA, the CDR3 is TGTGCCAGCAGCTTAGAGGCCGGGAGCAACTATGGCTACACCTTC.

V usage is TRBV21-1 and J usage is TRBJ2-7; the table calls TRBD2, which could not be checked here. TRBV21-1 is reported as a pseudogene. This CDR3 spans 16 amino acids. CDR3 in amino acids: CASSPPELAVFYEQYF. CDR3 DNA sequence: TGTGCCAGCAGTCCACCCGAACTAGCGGTCTTCTACGAGCAGTACTTC.

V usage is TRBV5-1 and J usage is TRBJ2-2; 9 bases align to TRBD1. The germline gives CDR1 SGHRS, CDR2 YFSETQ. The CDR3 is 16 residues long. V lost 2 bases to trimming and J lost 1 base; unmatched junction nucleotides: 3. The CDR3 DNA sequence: TGCGCCAGCAGCTTAACAGGGGGCTGGAACACCGGGGAGCTGTTTTTT. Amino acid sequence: CASSLTGGWNTGELFF.

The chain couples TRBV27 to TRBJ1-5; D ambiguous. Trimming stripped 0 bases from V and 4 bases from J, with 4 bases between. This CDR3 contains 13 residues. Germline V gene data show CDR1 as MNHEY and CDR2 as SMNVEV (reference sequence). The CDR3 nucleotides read TGTGCCAGCAGTTTATCTCCTAATCAGCCCCAGCATTTT. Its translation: CASSLSPNQPQHF.

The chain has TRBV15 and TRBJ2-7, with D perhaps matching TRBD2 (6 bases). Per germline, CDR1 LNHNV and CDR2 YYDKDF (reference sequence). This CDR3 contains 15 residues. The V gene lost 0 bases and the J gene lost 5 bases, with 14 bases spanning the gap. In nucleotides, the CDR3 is TGTGCCACCAGCAGAGAGACGGGAGAACAAGACGAGCAGTACTTC. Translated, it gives CATSRETGEQDEQYF.

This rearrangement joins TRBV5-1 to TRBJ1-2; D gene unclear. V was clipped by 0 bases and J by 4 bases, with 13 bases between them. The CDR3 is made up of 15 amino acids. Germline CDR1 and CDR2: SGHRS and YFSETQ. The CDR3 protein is CASSLVPDLIYGYTF. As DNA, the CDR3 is TGCGCCAGCAGCTTGGTTCCGGATTTAATCTATGGCTACACCTTC.

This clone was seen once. CDR3 sequence reads: CASRESLPYNEQFF. CDR3 nucleotides: TGTGCCAGCAGGGAAAGCCTACCCTACAATGAGCAGTTCTTC. The rearrangement links TRBV2 to TRBJ2-1; D remains unclear. V was trimmed by 6 bases and J by 2 bases, leaving 11 bases between them. The germline CDR1 and CDR2 sequences are SNHLY and FYNNEI. The CDR3 runs 14 residues.

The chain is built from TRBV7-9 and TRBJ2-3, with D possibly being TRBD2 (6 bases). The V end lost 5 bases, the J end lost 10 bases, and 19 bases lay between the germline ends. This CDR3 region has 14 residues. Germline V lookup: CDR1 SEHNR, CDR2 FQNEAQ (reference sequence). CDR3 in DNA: TGTGCCAGCAGCCCCGGGACTTCCATAACGGCGCAGTATTTT. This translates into CASSPGTSITAQYF.

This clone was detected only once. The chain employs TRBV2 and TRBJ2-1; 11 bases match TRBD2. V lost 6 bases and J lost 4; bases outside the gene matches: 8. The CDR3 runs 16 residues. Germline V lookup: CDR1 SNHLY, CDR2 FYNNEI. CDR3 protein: CASRASGRSPYNEQFF. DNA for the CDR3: TGTGCCAGCAGAGCTAGCGGGAGGTCCCCGTACAATGAGCAGTTCTTC. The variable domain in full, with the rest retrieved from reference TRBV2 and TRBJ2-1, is EPEVTQTPSHQVTQMGQEVILRCVPISNHLYFYWYRQILGQKVEFLVSFYNNEISEKSEIFDDQFSVERPDGSNFTLKIRSTKLEDSAMYFCASRASGRSPYNEQFFGPGTRLTVL.